Listed here are 5 T cell receptor beta chains from one sample, sequenced in a study of cytomegalovirus exposure and HLA in healthy donors. The PCR had 60 Vbeta and 13 Jbeta primers. The assay was immunoSEQ multiplex PCR, and TCRdb's table has in-frame clones only and misses some. This sample has approximately 190,000 clones, with 10% to 15% found just once. Sequenced sample: PBMCs. The receptors were gathered from a man aged 50 to 60 in good health and CMV-seropositive.

This clone has more than one count but fewer than ten. The chain links TRBV6-5 to TRBJ1-1; D is ambiguous. CDR1 is MNHEY, CDR2 SVGAGI, per germline. The V end was cut by 7 bases, the J end by 0 bases, with 12 bases between. This CDR3 has 14 residues. The chain's CDR3 is CASMSTSMNTEAFF. In DNA form, the CDR3 reads TGTGCCAGCATGTCAACTTCTATGAACACTGAAGCTTTCTTT.

This chain joins TRBV7-9 and TRBJ1-1, with unresolved D. V lost 2 bases and J lost 0, with 13 bases in between. This CDR3 is built from 16 residues. Germline loops: CDR1 SEHNR, CDR2 FQNEAQ (reference sequence). This chain's CDR3 is CASSLTKALMNTEAFF. The CDR3 coding sequence is TGTGCCAGCAGCTTAACTAAGGCCCTCATGAACACTGAAGCTTTCTTT.

This clone was recorded a few times. The chain employs TRBV30 and TRBJ1-6; D is uncertain. The CDR3 sequence is 12 residues long. With 8 bases removed from V and 8 bases from J, the gap between germline ends came to 13 bases. CDR1 and CDR2 (germline): GTSNPN, SVGIG (reference sequence). CDR3 nucleotide sequence: TGTGCCACCTCCCATGAGGATTCACCCCTCCACTTT. This gives the protein CATSHEDSPLHF. The full variable domain, with the rest looked up from reference TRBV30 and TRBJ1-6, is SQTIHQWPATLVQPVGSPLSLECTVEGTSNPNLYWYRQAAGRGLQLLFYSVGIGQISSEVPQNLSASRPQDRQFILSSKKLLLSDSGFYLCATSHEDSPLHFGNGTRLTVT.

The gene calls are TRBV5-1 and TRBJ2-7; TRBD2 might be the D (6 bases). This CDR3 contains 16 residues. Between the trimmed V and J ends, which lost 0 bases and 5 bases, there was a span of 18 bases. Looked up from germline, CDR1 is SGHRS and CDR2 is YFSETQ. For the CDR3, the DNA is TGCGCCAGCAGCTTGGGTCTCACCGGGACTCTCAACGAGCAGTACTTC. Amino acid sequence: CASSLGLTGTLNEQYF.

This clone occurred a few times. The chain links TRBV29-1 to TRBJ1-2, with no clear D. Germline V gives CDR1 SQVTM, CDR2 ANQGSEA. This CDR3 region has 12 residues. The CDR3 is CSMKEGLGGYTF. DNA for the CDR3: TGCTCCATGAAGGAGGGCCTGGGGGGCTACACCTTC.